The entry that follows covers one TCR beta chain sequence. Its antigen is unknown. This sample is part of a study of cytomegalovirus exposure and HLA in healthy donors. Some clones are missing from TCRdb's copy, which holds only in-frame ones; the method was immunoSEQ multiplex PCR. This table holds some 290,000 clones, 88% found once. Germline loops: CDR1 SGHRS, CDR2 YFSETQ. Trimming took off 0 bases at V and 5 bases at J, with 18 bases between the two ends. The CDR3 runs to 17 residues. General study points: Generally TCR sequences proved uncommon, though certain public TCRs appeared in numerous donors.

This clonotype was obtained from a man aged 25 to 45 in good health and CMV-seronegative. The chain has TRBV5-1 and TRBJ2-1; maybe TRBD1 (5 bases). Sequences were obtained from PBMCs. The CDR3 reads CASSLVLGATTNNEQFF. CDR3 sequence (DNA): TGCGCCAGCAGCTTGGTATTAGGGGCTACTACCAACAATGAGCAGTTCTTC.